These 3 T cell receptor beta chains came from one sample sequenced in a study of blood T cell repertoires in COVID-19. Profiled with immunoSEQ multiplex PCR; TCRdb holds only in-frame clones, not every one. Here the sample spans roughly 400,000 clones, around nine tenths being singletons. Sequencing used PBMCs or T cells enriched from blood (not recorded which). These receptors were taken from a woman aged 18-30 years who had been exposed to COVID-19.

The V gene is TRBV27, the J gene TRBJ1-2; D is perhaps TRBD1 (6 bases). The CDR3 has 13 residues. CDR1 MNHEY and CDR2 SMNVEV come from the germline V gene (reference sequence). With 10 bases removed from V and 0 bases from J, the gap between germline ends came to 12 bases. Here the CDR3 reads CATGGPTNYGYTF. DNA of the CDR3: TGTGCCACGGGGGGCCCTACTAACTATGGCTACACCTTC.

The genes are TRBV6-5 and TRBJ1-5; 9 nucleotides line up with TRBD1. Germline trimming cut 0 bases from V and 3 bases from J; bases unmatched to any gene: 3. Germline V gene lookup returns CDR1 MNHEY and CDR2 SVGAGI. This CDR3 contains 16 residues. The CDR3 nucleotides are TGTGCCAGCAGTTACTCGAACAGGGGGCACAATCAGCCCCAGCATTTT. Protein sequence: CASSYSNRGHNQPQHF.

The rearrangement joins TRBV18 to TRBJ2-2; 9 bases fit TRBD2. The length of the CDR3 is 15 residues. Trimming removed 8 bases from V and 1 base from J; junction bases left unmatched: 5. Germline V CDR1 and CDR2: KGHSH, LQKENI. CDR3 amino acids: CASAALAGNTGELFF. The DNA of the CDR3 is TGTGCCAGCGCCGCACTAGCGGGGAACACCGGGGAGCTGTTTTTT.